This T cell receptor beta chain was identified in a study of blood T cell repertoires in COVID-19. This clone was seen more than once but under ten times. Per the germline V gene, CDR1 is MNHEY and CDR2 is SMNVEV (reference sequence). Trimming removed 3 bases from V and 6 bases from J, with 21 bases in between. The CDR3 spans 16 residues. The table came from immunoSEQ multiplex PCR; TCRdb's copy has only in-frame clones and leaves some out. This sample yields under 200,000 clones, of which around 79% are seen a single time; 8.1% belongs to the top ten. Sequenced: peripheral blood. J is TRBJ2-7 and V is TRBV27; no reliable D call. This receptor was obtained from a woman in her sixties with COVID-19, enrolled during active disease. The CDR3 DNA is TGTGCCAGCAGTTTTAGGTCGATCGCGCGGCCCGGCGAGCAGTACTTC. The encoded protein is CASSFRSIARPGEQYF.